The clone carrying this T cell receptor (beta chain) was observed many times. The data originate from a study of human T cells and chemical hapten exposure. Study overall: Patients got weekly scalp diphenylcyclopropenone doses over the roughly 24-week study.

The CDR3 spans 13 residues. Germline CDR1 LGHDT, CDR2 YNNKEL (reference sequence). V was clipped by 3 bases and J by 8 bases; unmatched bases: 4. A single record per CDR3 protein comes from TCRdb applying MiXCR to the RACE reads. Altogether around 100,000 distinct CDR3 sequences are present, under 14% being singletons, with the ten largest covering approximately 3.3%. Specified time point: pre-sensitization, week 0. Noted treatment: therapeutic diphenylcyclopropenone sensitization with weekly scalp DPC. Participating donors were patients with alopecia, aged 18 to 70 years, considered appropriate candidates for DPC.

This sequence was found in an older woman with alopecia areata. Some clones in this sample may be carry-over from other donors' samples. Sequencing used whole blood, obtained in connection with sensitization to the hapten diphenylcyclopropenone (DPC). The chain has TRBV3-1 and TRBJ1-2; 9 bases align to TRBD1. The CDR3 region is CASSHLDRGGYTF. The CDR3, as DNA: TGTGCCAGCAGCCACCTGGACAGGGGAGGCTACACCTTC.